This T cell receptor beta chain emerged from a study of Ad26.COV2.S vaccination and SARS-CoV-2 variants. Germline V gene lookup returns CDR1 LGHDT and CDR2 YNNKEL (reference sequence). CDR3 length: 16 amino acids. V lost 2 bases and J 0 bases, leaving 11 bases between the germline ends. Libraries were prepared by immunoSEQ multiplex PCR; TCRdb keeps only in-frame clonotypes and omits some of them. The repertoire consists of about half a million clones, with about 88% occurring once and the leading ten covering 1.7%. Treatment indicated: around 19 received Ad26.COV2.S at low or high dose, single or two shots; about 5 received placebo; per-sample allocation not given. Specimen acquisition occurred on day 63 following the initial vaccine or placebo injection.

The TCR sequence derives from a person between 18 and 65 years old who received the Ad26.COV2.S COVID-19 vaccine or a placebo. The rearrangement joins TRBV3-1 (or the pseudogene TRBV3-2) to TRBJ1-3; no definite D call. The source was peripheral blood, collected in a trial of Ad26.COV2.S vaccine versus placebo. The CDR3: CASSQFLGSSGNTIYF. In DNA, the CDR3 is TGTGCCAGCAGCCAATTTCTGGGGAGCTCTGGAAACACCATATATTTT.